This paragraph covers one TCR beta chain sequence. The antigen remains unidentified. The sample belongs to a study of T-cell memory formation after mild COVID-19. Study in general: TCR clustering was largely donor specific.

V shed 5 bases and J 2 bases; nucleotides not matched to a gene: 11. The V gene's germline CDR1 is SGHDT and CDR2 YYEEEE. The CDR3 is 16 residues long. Study-wide results and caveats: Clones that contracted clustered mainly in CM and EM if CD4+ and in EMRA if CD8+. Pre-infection memory contained some responding clones, which suggested that cross-reactive memory had joined.

TCRdb passed the 5' RACE reads through MiXCR, listing each CDR3 protein once. The table lists roughly 620,000 distinct CDR3 sequences, 18% of them singletons, with 12% in the top ten. Sequences were obtained from PBMCs or a T cell subset sorted from them (not recorded which). This chain joins TRBV5-6 and TRBJ2-7, with 9 bases matching TRBD2. This clonotype was sampled from an adult woman who had mild COVID-19 (a few samples of this study predate the infection). Cell type and time point are not known. In DNA, the CDR3 is TGTGCCAGCAGGTCGGGAGTAGCGGGAGAAACCTACGAGCAGTACTTC. Translated: CASRSGVAGETYEQYF. Full variable domain (missing parts from reference TRBV5-6 and TRBJ2-7): DAGVTQSPTHLIKTRGQQVTLRCSPKSGHDTVSWYQQALGQGPQFIFQYYEEEERQRGNFPDRFSGHQFPNYSSELNVNALLLGDSALYLCASRSGVAGETYEQYFGPGTRLTVT.